A single sample is the source of the 21 T cell receptor beta chains below, sequenced in a study of blood T cell repertoires in COVID-19 (TCRdb year 2020). Receptors were amplified or captured by the immunoSEQ multiplex PCR assay. The table was pulled from immuneACCESS by TCRdb, which kept in-frame rearrangements only. Such tables lose some clones; where checked, under half of the loss comes from unresolved V genes, and the rest has no known cause. For this sample the table gives about 98,000 clones, of which 81% were detected only once. Clones ranked in the top ten supply about 11% of the sample. The sequenced material came from peripheral blood. These receptors were collected from an elderly woman with acute or convalescent COVID-19.

The chain couples TRBV6-5 to TRBJ1-6; D remains ambiguous. Trimming removed 6 bases at V and 9 bases at J, with 18 bases between. CDR3 size: 15 residues. Germline CDR1 MNHEY, CDR2 SVGAGI. CDR3 loop: CASSLVLRGGSPLHF. The CDR3 nucleotides read TGTGCCAGCAGCCTGGTGCTCCGGGGTGGTTCACCCCTCCACTTT.

This clone was seen once. The chain recombines TRBV7-2 with TRBJ2-1; 11 nucleotides line up with TRBD2. Trimming cost V 5 bases and J 9 bases; bases outside gene matches: 15. CDR3 size: 17 residues. Germline CDR1 is SGHTA and CDR2 is FQGNSA. The CDR3 DNA follows: TGTGCCAGCAGCCCCCGGGTAGCGGGGGGGCAGTTGGGTGAGCAGTTCTTC. It is translated as CASSPRVAGGQLGEQFF.

The gene calls are TRBV6-5 and TRBJ1-6, with D unclear. This CDR3 has 13 residues. The V gene lost 2 bases and the J gene lost 9 bases, with 8 bases spanning the gap. CDR1 MNHEY and CDR2 SVGAGI come from the germline V gene. CDR3 region: CASSYGRGSPLHF. CDR3 nucleotide sequence: TGTGCCAGCAGTTACGGGCGGGGTTCACCCCTCCACTTT.

The rearrangement joins TRBV5-5 to TRBJ2-1; 7 bases line up with TRBD2. The CDR3 contains 14 residues. Trimming removed 4 bases from V and 6 bases from J; junction bases left unmatched: 7. From germline, CDR1 is SGHKS and CDR2 YYEKEE (reference sequence). CDR3 region: CASSPGWGGNEQFF. The CDR3 DNA reads as TGTGCCAGCAGCCCCGGGTGGGGGGGCAATGAGCAGTTCTTC.

The chain carries TRBV13 and TRBJ1-1, with D hard to call. The CDR3 runs 12 residues. Trimming took off 2 bases at V and 10 bases at J, with 11 bases between the two ends. Germline V gives CDR1 PRHDT, CDR2 FYEKMQ (reference sequence). The CDR3 protein is CASSLRGRGAFF. The CDR3 region has the DNA TGTGCCAGCAGCTTACGTGGCCGGGGAGCTTTCTTT.

The chain is built from TRBV10-3 and TRBJ2-1; a weak D match, TRBD2 (5 bases). Trimming shortened V by 2 bases and J by 3 bases, and 17 bases separated the two germline ends. CDR1 and CDR2 (germline): ENHRY, SYGVKD. There are 17 residues in the CDR3. CDR3: CAISEGLGGPYYNEQFF. The CDR3 nucleotides are TGTGCCATCAGTGAGGGCTTGGGCGGGCCTTACTACAATGAGCAGTTCTTC.

This clone appeared once. The chain recombines TRBV20-1 with TRBJ2-1; TRBD2 aligns across 7 bases. The CDR3 has 11 residues. J gave up 10 bases and V 3 bases, and 3 bases lay outside the gene matches. Per germline, CDR1 DFQATT and CDR2 SNEGSKA (reference sequence). The CDR3 DNA reads TGCAGTGCTAGTCTAGCGGAGGAGCAGTTCTTC. It yields the protein CSASLAEEQFF.

The rearrangement uses TRBV19 and TRBJ2-2; 11 nucleotides line up with TRBD1. Per germline, CDR1 LNHDA and CDR2 SQIVND (reference sequence). The CDR3 consists of 16 residues. With V trimmed by 4 bases and J by 7 bases, 8 bases remained unmatched. CDR3 sequence: CASSTIGTGGNGELFF. CDR3 coding DNA: TGTGCCAGTAGTACTATCGGGACAGGGGGGAACGGGGAGCTGTTTTTT.

The J gene is TRBJ1-1, the V gene TRBV9; the D gene is possibly TRBD1 (5 bases). This CDR3 has 12 residues. Trimming shortened V by 5 bases and J by 11 bases, and 16 bases separated the two germline ends. Germline V lookup: CDR1 SGDLS, CDR2 YYNGEE. The CDR3 protein is CASSTEAQGAFF. The CDR3 DNA sequence: TGTGCCAGCAGTACCGAGGCTCAGGGCGCTTTCTTT.

This chain links TRBV11-2 with TRBJ2-1; a possible D gene is TRBD1 (5 bases). CDR3 length: 16 residues. V lost 0 bases and J 3 bases, leaving 12 bases between the germline ends. The germline V gene has CDR1 SGHAT and CDR2 FQNNGV. The CDR3, as DNA: TGTGCCAGCAGCTTAGAACAGGCGCAACTCTACAATGAGCAGTTCTTC. Protein sequence: CASSLEQAQLYNEQFF.

This chain connects TRBV14 to TRBJ1-6, with 7 bases identical to TRBD1. V trimming: 4 bases; J trimming: 12 bases; junction bases outside the gene matches: 3. CDR3 length equals 12 residues. Germline CDR1 and CDR2: SGHDN and FVKESK. The CDR3 bases are TGTGCCAGCAGCCGTCCAGGGGGACCCCTCCACTTT. This sequence encodes CASSRPGGPLHF.

This clone was detected a few times. This chain joins TRBV4-3 and TRBJ1-1; 9 bases line up with TRBD1. This CDR3 spans 16 amino acids. The germline V gene encodes CDR1 LGHNA and CDR2 YSLEER. Trimming cost V 1 base and J 1 base; bases outside gene matches: 4. The DNA for the CDR3 is TGCGCCAGCAGCCAAGGGGACAGGGTACCGAACACTGAAGCTTTCTTT. It codes for CASSQGDRVPNTEAFF.

The genes are TRBV7-8 and TRBJ1-6; 11 positions match TRBD1. The V gene end was trimmed by 5 bases and the J gene end by 9 bases; junction bases not matched to a gene: 3. CDR3 length: 14 amino acids. Germline V CDR1 and CDR2: SGHVS, FQNEAQ. DNA for the CDR3: TGTGCCAGCAGCGCCGGGACAGGGGGTTCACCCCTCCACTTT. Amino acid sequence: CASSAGTGGSPLHF. The variable domain in full, completed from reference TRBV7-8 and TRBJ1-6, reads GAGVSQSPRYKVAKRGQDVALRCDPISGHVSLFWYQQALGQGPEFLTYFQNEAQLDKSGLPSDRFFAERPEGSVSTLKIQRTQQEDSAVYLCASSAGTGGSPLHFGNGTRLTVT.

The chain combines TRBV5-6 with TRBJ1-5; weak D call: TRBD1 (5 bases). This CDR3 region has 14 residues. Germline CDR1 is SGHDT and CDR2 is YYEEEE. V was trimmed by 5 bases and J by 5 bases, leaving 14 bases between them. The CDR3 protein is CASSIGGGHQPQHF. The CDR3 region has the DNA TGTGCCAGCAGTATTGGGGGGGGTCATCAGCCCCAGCATTTT. Together with reference TRBV5-6 and TRBJ1-5, the CDR3 gives the full variable domain: DAGVTQSPTHLIKTRGQQVTLRCSPKSGHDTVSWYQQALGQGPQFIFQYYEEEERQRGNFPDRFSGHQFPNYSSELNVNALLLGDSALYLCASSIGGGHQPQHFGDGTRLSIL.

V usage is TRBV7-9 and J usage is TRBJ1-5; D not resolved. Trimming left V 2 bases short and J 6 bases short, with 5 bases between. This CDR3 is 12 amino acids long. Looked up from germline, CDR1 is SEHNR and CDR2 is FQNEAQ (reference sequence). CDR3 in amino acids: CASSLNSQPQHF. The CDR3 DNA reads TGTGCCAGCAGCTTAAACAGTCAGCCCCAGCATTTT.

The chain links TRBV4-2 to TRBJ2-2, with TRBD1 identical over 12 bases. The V and J ends lost 0 bases and 0 bases, in that order; junction bases with no gene match: 2. The CDR3 has 18 residues. Germline loops: CDR1 LGHNA, CDR2 YNFKEQ. CDR3 sequence reads: CASSQEGTGGANTGELFF. In DNA, the CDR3 is TGTGCCAGCAGCCAAGAGGGGACAGGGGGCGCGAACACCGGGGAGCTGTTTTTT.

In this sample, this clone turned up a few times. The genes are TRBV7-6 and TRBJ2-3, with a tentative D call TRBD2 (5 bases). CDR3 size: 16 residues. V shed 1 base and J shed 5 bases, with 16 bases lying between them. From germline, CDR1 is SGHVS and CDR2 FNYEAQ. The CDR3 reads CASSLGGLRAKDTQYF. In nucleotides, the CDR3 is TGTGCCAGCAGCTTAGGCGGGCTGAGGGCTAAAGATACGCAGTATTTT.

J is TRBJ1-3 and V is TRBV7-2, with 8 bases fitting TRBD1. This CDR3 spans 15 amino acids. V shed 5 bases, J shed 4 bases, and the junction held 7 bases outside the gene matches. In germline, CDR1 is SGHTA, CDR2 FQGNSA. The chain's CDR3 is CASSVVQGGGNTIYF. CDR3 sequence (DNA): TGTGCCAGCAGCGTGGTACAGGGGGGGGGAAACACCATATATTTT.

The V call is TRBV19, the J call TRBJ1-2; the D gene is possibly TRBD1 (5 bases). V was trimmed by 0 bases and J by 4 bases, leaving 9 bases between them. The germline gives CDR1 LNHDA, CDR2 SQIVND (reference sequence). The CDR3 is 14 amino acids. CDR3 sequence reads: CASSIDDSSYGYTF. For the CDR3, the DNA is TGTGCCAGTAGTATAGATGACAGCTCCTATGGCTACACCTTC.

J is TRBJ1-1 and V is TRBV28; 10 nucleotides match TRBD1. Germline V gene sequence: CDR1 MDHEN, CDR2 SYDVKM. V lost 2 bases, J lost 11 bases, and 8 bases stayed unmatched. There are 14 residues in the CDR3. The CDR3 protein is CASSLPGTGERAFF. The CDR3 nucleotides are TGTGCCAGCAGTTTACCCGGGACAGGGGAGAGGGCTTTCTTT. The entire variable domain, with the rest obtained from reference TRBV28 and TRBJ1-1, is as follows: DVKVTQSSRYLVKRTGEKVFLECVQDMDHENMFWYRQDPGLGLRLIYFSYDVKMKEKGDIPEGYSVSREKKERFSLILESASTNQTSMYLCASSLPGTGERAFFGQGTRLTVV.

The V call is TRBV7-3, the J call TRBJ2-5, with D tentatively TRBD2 (6 bases). The CDR3 is 13 residues long. Germline values: CDR1 SGHTA, CDR2 FQGTGA. V was pared by 5 bases and J by 0 bases, with 7 bases between. CDR3 residues: CASSRDYQETQYF. In DNA, the CDR3 is TGTGCCAGCAGCCGGGACTACCAAGAGACCCAGTACTTC.